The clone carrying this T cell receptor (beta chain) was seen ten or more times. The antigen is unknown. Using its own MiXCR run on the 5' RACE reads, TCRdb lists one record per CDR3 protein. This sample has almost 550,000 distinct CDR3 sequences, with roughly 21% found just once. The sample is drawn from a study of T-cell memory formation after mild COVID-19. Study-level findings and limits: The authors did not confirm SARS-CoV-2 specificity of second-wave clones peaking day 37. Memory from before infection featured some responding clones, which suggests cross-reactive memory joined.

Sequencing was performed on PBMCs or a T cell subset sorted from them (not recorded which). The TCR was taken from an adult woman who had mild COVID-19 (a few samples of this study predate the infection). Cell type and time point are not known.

The CDR3, as DNA: TGTGCCAGTTCCGACAGTTACAATGAGCAGTTCTTC. This codes for CASSDSYNEQFF. The chain carries TRBV28 and TRBJ2-1; TRBD1 might be the D (5 bases). The germline V gene encodes CDR1 MDHEN and CDR2 SYDVKM. V lost 9 bases to trimming and J lost 4 bases, with 10 bases between them. CDR3 size: 12 residues. Complete variable domain (other parts from reference TRBV28 and TRBJ2-1): DVKVTQSSRYLVKRTGEKVFLECVQDMDHENMFWYRQDPGLGLRLIYFSYDVKMKEKGDIPEGYSVSREKKERFSLILESASTNQTSMYLCASSDSYNEQFFGPGTRLTVL.